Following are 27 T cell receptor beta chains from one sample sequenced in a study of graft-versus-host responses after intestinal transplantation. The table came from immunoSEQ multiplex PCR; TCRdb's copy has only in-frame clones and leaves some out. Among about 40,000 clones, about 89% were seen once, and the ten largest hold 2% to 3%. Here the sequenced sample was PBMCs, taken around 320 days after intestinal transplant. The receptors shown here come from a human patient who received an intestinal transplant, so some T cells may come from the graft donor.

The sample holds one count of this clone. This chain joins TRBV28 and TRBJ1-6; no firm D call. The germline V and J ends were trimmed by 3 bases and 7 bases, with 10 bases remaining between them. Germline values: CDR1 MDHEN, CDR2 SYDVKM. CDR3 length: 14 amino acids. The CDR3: CASSLRQANSPLHF. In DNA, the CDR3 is TGTGCCAGCAGTTTGCGGCAGGCCAATTCACCCCTCCACTTT.

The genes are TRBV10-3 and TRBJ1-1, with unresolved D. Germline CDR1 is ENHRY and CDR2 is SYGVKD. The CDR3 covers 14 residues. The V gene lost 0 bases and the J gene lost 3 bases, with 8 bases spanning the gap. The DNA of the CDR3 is TGTGCCATCAGTGAGTCGGGGTGGGACACTGAAGCTTTCTTT. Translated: CAISESGWDTEAFF.

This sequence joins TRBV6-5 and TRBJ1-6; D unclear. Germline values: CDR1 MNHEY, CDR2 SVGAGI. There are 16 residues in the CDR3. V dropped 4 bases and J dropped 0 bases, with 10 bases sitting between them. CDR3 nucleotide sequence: TGTGCCAGCAGTTCCCGGACCAGCTCCTATAATTCACCCCTCCACTTT. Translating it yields CASSSRTSSYNSPLHF.

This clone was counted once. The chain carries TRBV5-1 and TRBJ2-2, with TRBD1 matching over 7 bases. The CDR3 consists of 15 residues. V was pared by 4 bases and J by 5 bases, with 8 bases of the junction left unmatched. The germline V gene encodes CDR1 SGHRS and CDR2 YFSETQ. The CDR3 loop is CASSPRQGDTGELFF. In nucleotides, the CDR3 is TGCGCCAGCAGCCCGCGACAGGGCGATACCGGGGAGCTGTTTTTT.

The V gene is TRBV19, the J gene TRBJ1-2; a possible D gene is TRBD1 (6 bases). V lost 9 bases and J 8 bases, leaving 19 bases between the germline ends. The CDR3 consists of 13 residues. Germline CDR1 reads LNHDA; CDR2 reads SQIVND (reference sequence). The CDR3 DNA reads TGTGCCAGCACTCAATGGGACAATCAAGGCTACACCTTC. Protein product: CASTQWDNQGYTF. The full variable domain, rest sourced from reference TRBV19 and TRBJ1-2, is DGGITQSPKYLFRKEGQNVTLSCEQNLNHDAMYWYRQDPGQGLRLIYYSQIVNDFQKGDIAEGYSVSREKKESFPLTVTSAQKNPTAFYLCASTQWDNQGYTFGSGTRLTVV.

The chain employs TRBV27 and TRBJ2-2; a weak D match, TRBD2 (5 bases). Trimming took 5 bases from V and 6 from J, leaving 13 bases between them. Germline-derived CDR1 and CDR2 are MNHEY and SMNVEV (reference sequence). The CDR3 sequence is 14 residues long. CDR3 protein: CASSLTGLSGELFF. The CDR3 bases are TGTGCCAGCAGTCTAACTGGACTGTCCGGGGAGCTGTTTTTT.

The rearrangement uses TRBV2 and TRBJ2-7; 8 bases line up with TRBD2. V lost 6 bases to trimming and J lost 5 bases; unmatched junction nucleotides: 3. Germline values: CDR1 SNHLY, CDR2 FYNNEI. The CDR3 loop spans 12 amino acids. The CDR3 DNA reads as TGTGCCAGCAGGATAGCGGGGAACGAGCAGTACTTC. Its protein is CASRIAGNEQYF.

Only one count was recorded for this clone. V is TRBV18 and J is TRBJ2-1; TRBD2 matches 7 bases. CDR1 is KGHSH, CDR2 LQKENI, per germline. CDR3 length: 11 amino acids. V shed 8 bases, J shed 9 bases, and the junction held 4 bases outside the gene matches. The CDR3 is CASLGEGEQFF. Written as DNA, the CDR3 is TGTGCCAGCCTGGGGGAGGGTGAGCAGTTCTTC.

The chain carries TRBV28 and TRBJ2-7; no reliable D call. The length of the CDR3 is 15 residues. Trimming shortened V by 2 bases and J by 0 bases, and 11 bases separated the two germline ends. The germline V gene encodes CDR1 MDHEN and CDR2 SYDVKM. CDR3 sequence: CASSLTQDPSYEQYF. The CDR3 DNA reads TGTGCCAGCAGTTTAACTCAGGACCCCTCCTACGAGCAGTACTTC.

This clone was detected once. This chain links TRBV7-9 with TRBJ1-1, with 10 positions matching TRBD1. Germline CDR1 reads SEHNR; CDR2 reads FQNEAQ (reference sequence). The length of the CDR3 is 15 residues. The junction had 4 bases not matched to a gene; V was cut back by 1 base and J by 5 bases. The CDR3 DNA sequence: TGTGCCAGCAGCTTAGGGGGGACAGGGGCTACTGAAGCTTTCTTT. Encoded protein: CASSLGGTGATEAFF.

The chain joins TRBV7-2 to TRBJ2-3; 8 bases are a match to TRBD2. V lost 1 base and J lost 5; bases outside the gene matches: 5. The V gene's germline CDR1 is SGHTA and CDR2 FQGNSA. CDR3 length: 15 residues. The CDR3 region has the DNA TGTGCCAGCAGCTTAGGGCTAGCGGGTGGAGATACGCAGTATTTT. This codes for CASSLGLAGGDTQYF.

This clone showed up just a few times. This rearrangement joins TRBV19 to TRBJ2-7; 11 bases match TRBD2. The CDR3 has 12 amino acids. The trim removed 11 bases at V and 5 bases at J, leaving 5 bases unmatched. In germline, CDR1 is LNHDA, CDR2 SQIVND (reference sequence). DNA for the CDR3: TGTGCCCTACTAGCGGGAGTCCACGAGCAGTACTTC. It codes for CALLAGVHEQYF.

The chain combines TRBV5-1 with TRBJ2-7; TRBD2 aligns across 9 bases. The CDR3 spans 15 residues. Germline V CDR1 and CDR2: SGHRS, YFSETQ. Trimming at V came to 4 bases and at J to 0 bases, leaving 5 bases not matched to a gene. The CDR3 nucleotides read TGCGCCAGCAGCCGACTAGCGGACCTCTCCTACGAGCAGTACTTC. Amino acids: CASSRLADLSYEQYF.

The DNA for the CDR3 is TGTGCCACCAGCACCCCGGGGCTGGGGGAAAACACCATATATTTT. Amino acids: CATSTPGLGENTIYF. The J gene is TRBJ1-3, the V gene TRBV15; D is possibly TRBD1 (5 bases). V lost 4 bases, J lost 6 bases, and 16 bases lay in between. CDR1 is LNHNV, CDR2 YYDKDF, per germline (reference sequence). This CDR3 has 15 amino acids. The full variable domain, completed using reference TRBV15 and TRBJ1-3, is DAMVIQNPRYQVTQFGKPVTLSCSQTLNHNVMYWYQQKSSQAPKLLFHYYDKDFNNEADTPDNFQSRRPNTSFCFLDIRSPGLGDTAMYLCATSTPGLGENTIYFGEGSWLTVV.

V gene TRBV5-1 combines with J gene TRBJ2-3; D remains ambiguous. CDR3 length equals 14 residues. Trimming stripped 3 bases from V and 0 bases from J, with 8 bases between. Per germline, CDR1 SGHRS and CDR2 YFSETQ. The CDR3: CASSWSTSTDTQYF. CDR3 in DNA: TGCGCCAGCAGCTGGTCGACTAGCACAGATACGCAGTATTTT.

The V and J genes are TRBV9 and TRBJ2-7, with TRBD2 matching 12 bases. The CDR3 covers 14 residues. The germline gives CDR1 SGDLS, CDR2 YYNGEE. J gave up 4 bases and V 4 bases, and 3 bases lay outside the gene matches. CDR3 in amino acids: CASSQGTSGYEQYF. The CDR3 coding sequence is TGTGCCAGCAGCCAGGGGACTAGCGGGTACGAGCAGTACTTC.

The CDR3 loop reads CASGGAGELFF. CDR3 nucleotides: TGTGCCAGCGGGGGGGCCGGGGAGCTGTTTTTT. This chain connects TRBV6-5 to TRBJ2-2; the match to TRBD2 covers 7 bases. The germline CDR1 and CDR2 sequences are MNHEY and SVGAGI. This CDR3 contains 11 residues. V gave up 8 bases and J gave up 6 bases; unmatched junction bases: 0.

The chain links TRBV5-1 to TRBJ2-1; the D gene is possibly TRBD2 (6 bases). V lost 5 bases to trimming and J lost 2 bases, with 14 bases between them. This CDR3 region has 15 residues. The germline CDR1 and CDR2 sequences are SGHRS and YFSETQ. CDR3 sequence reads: CASRLPGATYNEQFF. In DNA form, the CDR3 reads TGCGCCAGCAGACTACCGGGAGCTACCTACAATGAGCAGTTCTTC.

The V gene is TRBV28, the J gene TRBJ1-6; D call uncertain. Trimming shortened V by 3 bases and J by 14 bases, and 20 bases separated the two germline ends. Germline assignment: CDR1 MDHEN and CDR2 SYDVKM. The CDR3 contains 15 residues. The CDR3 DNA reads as TGTGCCAGCAGTTTTTCCCCCCAGGCCGCGGGTTCCCTCCACTTT. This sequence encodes CASSFSPQAAGSLHF. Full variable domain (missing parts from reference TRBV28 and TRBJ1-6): DVKVTQSSRYLVKRTGEKVFLECVQDMDHENMFWYRQDPGLGLRLIYFSYDVKMKEKGDIPEGYSVSREKKERFSLILESASTNQTSMYLCASSFSPQAAGSLHFGNGTRLTVT.

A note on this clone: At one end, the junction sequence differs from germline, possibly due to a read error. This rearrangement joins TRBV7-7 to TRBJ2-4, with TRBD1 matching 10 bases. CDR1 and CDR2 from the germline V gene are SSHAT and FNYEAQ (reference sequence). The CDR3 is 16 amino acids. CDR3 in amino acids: CASSFWDRGFRDIQYF. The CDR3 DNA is TGTGCTAGCAGCTTTTGGGACAGGGGCTTTCGGGACATTCAGTACTTC.

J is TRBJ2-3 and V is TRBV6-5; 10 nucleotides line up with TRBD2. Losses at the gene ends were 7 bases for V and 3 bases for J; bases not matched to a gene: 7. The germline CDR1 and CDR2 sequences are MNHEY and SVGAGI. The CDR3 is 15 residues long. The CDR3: CASKASGSETDTQYF. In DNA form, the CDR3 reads TGTGCCAGCAAAGCTAGCGGGAGTGAAACAGATACGCAGTATTTT.

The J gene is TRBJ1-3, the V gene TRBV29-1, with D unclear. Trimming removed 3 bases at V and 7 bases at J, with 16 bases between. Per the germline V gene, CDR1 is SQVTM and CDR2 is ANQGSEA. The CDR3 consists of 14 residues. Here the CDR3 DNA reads TGCAGCGTTGATGGCCACCTTCTTGGGAACACCATATATTTT. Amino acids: CSVDGHLLGNTIYF.

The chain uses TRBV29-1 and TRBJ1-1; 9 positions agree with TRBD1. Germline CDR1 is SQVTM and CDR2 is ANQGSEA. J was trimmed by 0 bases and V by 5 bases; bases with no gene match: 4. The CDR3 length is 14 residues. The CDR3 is CSVLGQGMNTEAFF. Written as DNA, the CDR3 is TGCAGCGTTCTGGGACAGGGTATGAACACTGAAGCTTTCTTT.

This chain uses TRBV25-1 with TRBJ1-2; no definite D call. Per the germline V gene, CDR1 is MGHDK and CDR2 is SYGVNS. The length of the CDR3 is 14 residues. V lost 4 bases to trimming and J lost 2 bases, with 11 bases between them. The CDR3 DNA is TGTGCCAGCAGTGGAGCGGCTAGAAACTATGGCTACACCTTC. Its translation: CASSGAARNYGYTF.

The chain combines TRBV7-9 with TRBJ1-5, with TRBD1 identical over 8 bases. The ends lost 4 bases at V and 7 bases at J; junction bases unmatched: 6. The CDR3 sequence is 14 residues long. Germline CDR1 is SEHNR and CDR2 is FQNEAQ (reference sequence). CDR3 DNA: TGTGCCAGCAGCTCGACAGGGGATGGCCAGCCCCAGCATTTT. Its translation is CASSSTGDGQPQHF.

The CDR3 here is CAWTDKDTQYF. The CDR3 DNA is TGTGCCTGGACGGACAAGGATACGCAGTATTTT. This rearrangement joins TRBV30 to TRBJ2-3; D is possibly TRBD1 (5 bases). Per germline, CDR1 GTSNPN and CDR2 SVGIG (reference sequence). The CDR3 covers 11 residues. V was shortened by 4 bases and J by 6 bases, with 8 bases between the two germline ends.

In nucleotides, the CDR3 is TGCGCCAGCAGCTTGGCCTCGGGCAGCACTGAAGCTTTCTTT. It is translated as CASSLASGSTEAFF. This chain joins TRBV5-1 and TRBJ1-1; D is uncertain. Trimming pared 0 bases from V and 4 bases from J, leaving 10 bases between. The V gene's germline CDR1 is SGHRS and CDR2 YFSETQ. This CDR3 spans 14 amino acids.